These T cell receptor beta chains were read from a single sample in a study of blood T cell repertoires in COVID-19. Sequenced by immunoSEQ multiplex PCR; TCRdb stores in-frame clones only, minus some. The top ten clones hold over 3% of a sample with about 250,000 clones, 65% to 85% of them seen once. Sequencing was done on a sample of peripheral blood. The source is a middle-aged woman with active or convalescent COVID-19. Both conserved end residues are part of each CDR3. The D gene is left open where the match is weak. Only part of the rows carry a size: once, few, many, or a class if the clone is expanded.

cdr3_nt,cdr3_aa,d_call,j_call,v_call,clone_size
TGTGCCAGCAGCTTGTATGGAGGACAGGGCAATCAGCCCCAGCATTTT,CASSLYGGQGNQPQHF,TRBD1,TRBJ1-5,TRBV5-6,NA
TGTGCCTGGAGTCTCCTCTATGGCTACACCTTC,CAWSLLYGYTF,NA,TRBJ1-2,TRBV30,few
TGCGCCAGCAGCTACGGACTAGCGGGGCCCGCCGGGGAGCTGTTTTTT,CASSYGLAGPAGELFF,TRBD2,TRBJ2-2,TRBV5-1,NA
TGCAGTGCTAGTTCTGTCAACAGGGGAAATCAGCCCCAGCATTTT,CSASSVNRGNQPQHF,TRBD1,TRBJ1-5,TRBV20-1,NA
TGCGCCAGCAGTGATGGACAGGGTACCTACGAGCAGTACTTC,CASSDGQGTYEQYF,TRBD1,TRBJ2-7,TRBV10-1,NA
TGTGCCAGCAGCTTGGGACTTGGAGATGAAAAACTGTTTTTT,CASSLGLGDEKLFF,NA,TRBJ1-4,TRBV5-4,NA
TGCGCCAGCAGCCCAGAGTTCGGACAGGGCCGAGACACCATATATTTT,CASSPEFGQGRDTIYF,TRBD1,TRBJ1-3,TRBV4-1,few
TGTGCCAGCGAGGAGACAGGGATCAATCAGCCCCAGCATTTT,CASEETGINQPQHF,TRBD1,TRBJ1-5,TRBV6-5,NA
TGTGCCAGCAGTTTAAGGGGGCTCAACTCTGGAAACACCATATATTTT,CASSLRGLNSGNTIYF,TRBD1,TRBJ1-3,TRBV28,NA
TGCAGTGCTGGTGGGGGAGCGGTTCTAGATACGCAGTATTTT,CSAGGGAVLDTQYF,NA,TRBJ2-3,TRBV20-1,NA
TGTGCCAGCAGTGAAGACCTTTCGGCTGGAAACACCATATATTTT,CASSEDLSAGNTIYF,NA,TRBJ1-3,TRBV6-1,NA
TGTGCCAGTAGTATTGACAGAAGCCAAGAGACCCAGTACTTC,CASSIDRSQETQYF,NA,TRBJ2-5,TRBV19,many
TGCGCCAGCAGCTTGGTCGGGGATGGCTACACCTTC,CASSLVGDGYTF,NA,TRBJ1-2,TRBV5-1,few
TGTGCCAGTAGTACAAGACAGGGGGCTTGGGCTGAGCAGTTCTTC,CASSTRQGAWAEQFF,TRBD1,TRBJ2-1,TRBV19,NA
TGTGCCAGCAGCCTCGGGACAGTCAATCAGCCCCAGCATTTT,CASSLGTVNQPQHF,TRBD1,TRBJ1-5,TRBV9,NA
TGTGCCAGCAGCTCGAACAGGGAAAGCAATCAGCCCCAGCATTTT,CASSSNRESNQPQHF,NA,TRBJ1-5,TRBV13,NA
TGCAGCGCCTCGCAGGGTCCAGGACAGCCCCAGCATTTT,CSASQGPGQPQHF,NA,TRBJ1-5,TRBV29-1,NA
TGTGCCAGCTCACCGCAGGGGTACACAGATACGCAGTATTTT,CASSPQGYTDTQYF,NA,TRBJ2-3,TRBV18,NA
TGTGCCAGCAGTTACTCGGGCTCTAATCAGCCCCAGCATTTT,CASSYSGSNQPQHF,NA,TRBJ1-5,TRBV6-6,NA
TGTGCCAGCAGTTTCGACCCCAGGCAGCCCCAGCATTTT,CASSFDPRQPQHF,NA,TRBJ1-5,TRBV12-3/TRBV12-4,few
TGTGCCAGCAGCCCCGGGGGGTCAGCGAGCACTGAAGCTTTCTTT,CASSPGGSASTEAFF,NA,TRBJ1-1,TRBV7-2,NA
TGCGCCAGCAGCTTTCAGCGGGGGCCCTCCTACGAGCAGTACTTC,CASSFQRGPSYEQYF,TRBD2,TRBJ2-7,TRBV4-1,NA
TGTGCCAGCAGCTTGGTACAGGGCACCGGGGAGCTGTTTTTT,CASSLVQGTGELFF,NA,TRBJ2-2,TRBV5-6,NA
TGTGCCAGCACCCACGCAGGGGCAGGTGAAAAACTGTTTTTT,CASTHAGAGEKLFF,NA,TRBJ1-4,TRBV11-2,NA
TGTGCCAGCAGACCAACACCCCTTAACTCTGGAAACACCATATATTTT,CASRPTPLNSGNTIYF,NA,TRBJ1-3,TRBV27,NA
TGTGCCAGCAGCTTATCAGGGGGCTCGGATGGCTACACCTTC,CASSLSGGSDGYTF,TRBD1,TRBJ1-2,TRBV7-9,NA
TGTGCCTGGAGTCCAGGGGAATACACTGAAGCTTTCTTT,CAWSPGEYTEAFF,NA,TRBJ1-1,TRBV30,NA
TGTGCCAGTAGCCAGAGTCCCGGGACAGGGACAGTCTATGGCTACACCTTC,CASSQSPGTGTVYGYTF,TRBD1,TRBJ1-2,TRBV19,NA
TGTGCCTGGAGCCCCTACAGCAATCAGCCCCAGCATTTT,CAWSPYSNQPQHF,NA,TRBJ1-5,TRBV30,once
TGTGCCATCAGTGTTTTGCGGGACAGGGTGAACACTGAAGCTTTCTTT,CAISVLRDRVNTEAFF,TRBD1,TRBJ1-1,TRBV10-3,NA
TGTGCCAGCAGCTCCAGGGCGGCTGGAAACACCATATATTTT,CASSSRAAGNTIYF,NA,TRBJ1-3,TRBV11-2,NA
TGTGCCAGCAGTTACGGGGGGAAAAACATTCAGTACTTC,CASSYGGKNIQYF,NA,TRBJ2-4,TRBV6-5,NA
TGTGCCAGCAGTGAAGCGAGGGGAGCGGGGCAGCCCCAGCATTTT,CASSEARGAGQPQHF,NA,TRBJ1-5,TRBV2,NA
TGCGTCAGCAGCCAGTTGGGGGGGCAGGATGAGCAGTTCTTC,CVSSQLGGQDEQFF,NA,TRBJ2-1,TRBV4-1,NA
TGTGCCTGGAGAGGCGACGGCGGGTCGGCGAACACCGGGGAGCTGTTTTTT,CAWRGDGGSANTGELFF,NA,TRBJ2-2,TRBV30,few